Listed below are T cell receptor beta chains from one sample, sequenced in a study of shared clonotypes between healthy human individuals. Clones were sequenced by immunoSEQ multiplex PCR, and TCRdb holds only the in-frame ones, with some missing. Of 650,000 to 700,000 clones in the sample, 90% were seen once. Sequencing was performed on memory CD8+ T cells from PBMCs. These receptors were obtained from a man aged 18 to 29 in good health. Some clones in this sample may be carry-over from other donors' samples. Each CDR3 is given with its conserved first and last residue. Fields, in order: V gene, clone size, D gene, J gene, CDR3 DNA, CDR3 protein. The D gene is left open where the match is weak. Clone size, where shown, is once, few, many, or a class for clones that have expanded.

V: TRBV27; size: .; D: .; J: TRBJ1-5; DNA: TGTGCCAGCAGTTTAATAGGGGGCAATCAGCCCCAGCATTTT; CDR3: CASSLIGGNQPQHF
V: TRBV6-1; size: .; D: .; J: TRBJ2-7; DNA: TGTGCCAGCAGCCACAGGGCCCTGGGTGGAGAGCAGTACTTC; CDR3: CASSHRALGGEQYF
V: TRBV29-1; size: .; D: .; J: TRBJ1-1; DNA: TGCAGCGCCACTCCAGGGTCGGGCACTGAAGCTTTCTTT; CDR3: CSATPGSGTEAFF
V: TRBV5-5; size: .; D: .; J: TRBJ2-5; DNA: TGTGCCAGCAGCCAGACCCCTAAAGGCCAAGAGACCCAGTACTTC; CDR3: CASSQTPKGQETQYF
V: TRBV7-2; size: .; D: .; J: TRBJ2-5; DNA: TGTGCCAGCAGCCCCACACGGTCCTGGGAGACCCAGTACTTC; CDR3: CASSPTRSWETQYF
V: TRBV7-4; size: .; D: .; J: TRBJ2-6; DNA: TGTGCCAGCAACCACCAGCAGCGGGTTGGGATTTGTGCCAACGTCCTGACTTTC; CDR3: CASNHQQRVGICANVLTF
V: TRBV11-2; size: .; D: TRBD2; J: TRBJ2-3; DNA: TGTGCCAGCAGCCTCAGTTCTAGCGGGAGGAGCACAGATACGCAGTATTTT; CDR3: CASSLSSSGRSTDTQYF
V: TRBV28; size: .; D: TRBD2; J: TRBJ2-7; DNA: TGTGCCAGCAGTTTCCCCCGGGGCGGGGGACTAGCGTCATCCTACGAGCAGTACTTC; CDR3: CASSFPRGGGLASSYEQYF
V: TRBV27; size: few; D: .; J: TRBJ2-7; DNA: TGTGCCAGCAGTTTTGGGGTGGCCTACGAGCAGTACTTC; CDR3: CASSFGVAYEQYF
V: TRBV27; size: .; D: .; J: TRBJ2-7; DNA: TGTGCCAGCAGTCCTGACGGAACTCAACCTACCTACGAGCAGTACTTC; CDR3: CASSPDGTQPTYEQYF
V: TRBV4-2; size: .; D: .; J: TRBJ1-2; DNA: TGTGCCAGCAGCCAAGAATTCTGGGGATTTGGCAAAGACGGTGGCTACACCTTC; CDR3: CASSQEFWGFGKDGGYTF
V: TRBV5-6; size: .; D: .; J: TRBJ1-3; DNA: TGTGCCAGCAGCTTGTCGACCAACTCTGGAAACACCATATATTTT; CDR3: CASSLSTNSGNTIYF
V: TRBV27; size: .; D: .; J: TRBJ1-4; DNA: TGTGCCAGCAGTTTCAGAGTAACTAATGAAAAACTGTTTTTT; CDR3: CASSFRVTNEKLFF
V: TRBV30; size: .; D: TRBD1; J: TRBJ2-7; DNA: TGTGCCTGGAGTCGGGACAGGGGGATCGACGAGCAGTACTTC; CDR3: CAWSRDRGIDEQYF
V: TRBV7-8; size: .; D: TRBD1; J: TRBJ2-1; DNA: TGTGCCAGCCGGACAGGGGAAGACAATGAGCAGTTCTTC; CDR3: CASRTGEDNEQFF
V: TRBV5-1; size: .; D: .; J: TRBJ2-7; DNA: TGCGCCAGCAGCCTCCTTGGGGCCGAGCAGTACTTC; CDR3: CASSLLGAEQYF
V: TRBV19; size: .; D: .; J: TRBJ1-1; DNA: TGTGCCAGTAGTCTCGGTTACACTGAAGCTTTCTTT; CDR3: CASSLGYTEAFF
V: TRBV7-8; size: .; D: .; J: TRBJ1-4; DNA: TGTGCCAGCAGCTCCCGAGGAGCATGGGTGGGTCGCGGCGAAAAACTGTTTTTT; CDR3: CASSSRGAWVGRGEKLFF
V: TRBV4-2; size: .; D: .; J: TRBJ2-7; DNA: TGTGCCAGCAGCCAAGTTGCGTCCGAGCAGTACTTC; CDR3: CASSQVASEQYF
V: TRBV5-1; size: once; D: TRBD2; J: TRBJ2-2; DNA: TGCGCCAGCAGATGGGAGGGCCGAGTCACCGGGGAGCTGTTTTTT; CDR3: CASRWEGRVTGELFF
V: TRBV9; size: .; D: TRBD1; J: TRBJ2-2; DNA: TGTGCCAGCAGCCAAGCCGACAGGGTCCACGGGGAGCTGTTTTTT; CDR3: CASSQADRVHGELFF
V: TRBV29-1; size: .; D: TRBD2; J: TRBJ2-1; DNA: TGCAGCGTCTTACACGGGAGGGGCTACAATGAGCAGTTCTTC; CDR3: CSVLHGRGYNEQFF
V: TRBV23-1; size: .; D: TRBD2; J: TRBJ2-7; DNA: TGCGCCAGCAGTCCTCAACTAGCGGGAGCAGCCTACGAGCAGTACTTC; CDR3: CASSPQLAGAAYEQYF
V: TRBV7-3; size: .; D: .; J: TRBJ2-7; DNA: TGTGCCAGCAGCTTTGGGGGGCTCGGGTACGAGCAGTACTTC; CDR3: CASSFGGLGYEQYF
V: TRBV9; size: .; D: .; J: TRBJ2-7; DNA: TGTGCCAGCAGCCCCCGCCCCGCTGATTCGGTAGTGGGGGAGCAGTACTTC; CDR3: CASSPRPADSVVGEQYF
V: TRBV7-9; size: .; D: TRBD2; J: TRBJ2-3; DNA: TGTGCCAGCAGCTTATGGGTAGCGGGAGCGGATACGCAGTATTTT; CDR3: CASSLWVAGADTQYF
V: TRBV27; size: .; D: .; J: TRBJ2-4; DNA: TGTGCCAGCAGTTTATTTGAGGGAGCCAAAAACATTCAGTACTTC; CDR3: CASSLFEGAKNIQYF
V: TRBV4-1; size: .; D: TRBD2; J: TRBJ2-1; DNA: TGCGCCAGCAGCCAAGATGGGTCGGGACTAGCAGGCAATGAGCAGTTCTTC; CDR3: CASSQDGSGLAGNEQFF